This TCR beta chain came from a study of T-cell reconstitution after alpha-beta-depleted transplantation in children. Study-level findings and limits: T-cell counts and diversity at one year following transplant were attributed mainly to newly produced T cells. Recipient T cells and thymic progenitors that survived were the source of the high TCRbeta diversity seen at day 60 in some patients.

CDR1 DFQATT and CDR2 SNEGSKA come from the germline V gene (reference sequence). The CDR3 has 16 amino acids. V was clipped by 4 bases and J by 6 bases; unmatched bases: 12. Using unique molecular identifiers, the investigators prepared the TCRbeta library. TCRdb re-analysed the PCR reads in MiXCR, keeping a single row per CDR3 protein. Of 530,000 or so distinct CDR3 sequences in the sample, around 27% are singletons; the top ten hold 36%. This clonotype occurred a few times. Its cognate antigen is unknown. The sequence was obtained from a boy younger than two with Wiskott-Aldrich syndrome, due to receive a stem cell transplant. Material: PBMCs, obtained before TCRalphabeta/CD19-depleted stem cell transplant. The chain couples TRBV20-1 to TRBJ2-7; the match to TRBD2 covers 13 bases. CDR3 region: CSATGLAGVPGSEQYF. DNA of the CDR3: TGCAGTGCTACCGGACTAGCGGGAGTCCCGGGGAGCGAGCAGTACTTC.